This T cell receptor beta chain emerged from a study of cytomegalovirus exposure and HLA in healthy donors. Study context: An early release of data contained approximately 80 million unique TCRs, which came from HLA-typed donors.

The CDR3 totals 16 residues. The V gene's germline CDR1 is SGHRS and CDR2 YFSETQ. Trimming cost V 4 bases and J 6 bases, with 22 bases left between them. PCR employed 60 Vbeta and 13 Jbeta primers. The method was immunoSEQ multiplex PCR; TCRdb's version includes in-frame clones alone and lacks a portion of them. In the table there are about 160,000 clones, around 84% of which are singletons. About this clone: The antigen is unknown.

Regarding the study as a whole: Near-uniform donor sequencing depth was presumed by presence/absence analyses.

The chain carries TRBV5-1 and TRBJ1-2; TRBD1 might be the D (6 bases). The receptor was derived from a middle-aged man in good health and CMV-seropositive. Sequenced material: PBMCs. In DNA, the CDR3 is TGCGCCAGCAGCCCCGGACAGCGGGGCAGCATGAATGGCTACACCTTC. Protein product: CASSPGQRGSMNGYTF. Supplemented by reference TRBV5-1 and TRBJ1-2, the full variable domain reads KAGVTQTPRYLIKTRGQQVTLSCSPISGHRSVSWYQQTPGQGLQFLFEYFSETQRNKGNFPGRFSGRQFSNSRSEMNVSTLELGDSALYLCASSPGQRGSMNGYTFGSGTRLTVV.